The rows below give T cell receptor beta chains drawn from one sample of a study of cytomegalovirus exposure and HLA in healthy donors. The method was immunoSEQ multiplex PCR; TCRdb's version includes in-frame clones alone and lacks a portion of them. The data hold 150,000 to 200,000 clones, with around 84% observed a single time. The specimen was PBMCs. The receptor set was obtained from a woman aged 25 to 45 in good health and CMV-seropositive. Both conserved end residues are part of each CDR3. Fields, in order: D gene, J gene, clone size, V gene, CDR3 protein, CDR3 DNA. D genes are given only for firm matches. The size of a clone is reported for some rows only, either as once, few or many, or as a class for expanded clones.

d_gene: -
j_gene: TRBJ1-5
abundance: -
v_gene: TRBV6-1
CDR3aa: CASSEGGARSNQPQHF
CDR3nt: TGTGCCAGCAGTGAAGGCGGGGCGCGGAGCAATCAGCCCCAGCATTTT

d_gene: -
j_gene: TRBJ1-2
abundance: -
v_gene: TRBV6-6
CDR3aa: CASSGGTYGYTF
CDR3nt: TGTGCCAGCAGTGGCGGCACATATGGCTACACCTTC

d_gene: -
j_gene: TRBJ2-5
abundance: -
v_gene: TRBV5-1
CDR3aa: CATPQRELQETQYF
CDR3nt: TGCGCCACCCCCCAACGGGAGTTACAAGAGACCCAGTACTTC

d_gene: TRBD1
j_gene: TRBJ2-7
abundance: -
v_gene: TRBV5-1
CDR3aa: CASSRTGASYEQYF
CDR3nt: TGCGCCAGCAGTCGGACAGGAGCCTCCTACGAGCAGTACTTC

d_gene: -
j_gene: TRBJ2-7
abundance: -
v_gene: TRBV28
CDR3aa: CASKQLSYEQYF
CDR3nt: TGTGCCAGCAAACAGCTTTCCTACGAGCAGTACTTC

d_gene: TRBD2
j_gene: TRBJ2-1
abundance: once
v_gene: TRBV4-1
CDR3aa: CASSHHTLAGGHNEQFF
CDR3nt: TGCGCCAGCAGCCATCATACTTTAGCGGGAGGGCACAATGAGCAGTTCTTC

d_gene: -
j_gene: TRBJ2-7
abundance: -
v_gene: TRBV7-8
CDR3aa: CASSLAGQDYEQYF
CDR3nt: TGTGCCAGCAGCTTAGCGGGACAAGACTACGAGCAGTACTTC

d_gene: TRBD1
j_gene: TRBJ1-3
abundance: -
v_gene: TRBV29-1
CDR3aa: CSTLRQGQSGNTIYF
CDR3nt: TGCAGCACGTTACGACAGGGTCAATCTGGAAACACCATATATTTT

d_gene: TRBD1
j_gene: TRBJ1-1
abundance: -
v_gene: TRBV5-1
CDR3aa: CASSLWGQAVTEAFF
CDR3nt: TGCGCCAGCAGCCTGTGGGGACAGGCGGTAACTGAAGCTTTCTTT

d_gene: -
j_gene: TRBJ1-2
abundance: -
v_gene: TRBV29-1
CDR3aa: CSVQVLGYGYTF
CDR3nt: TGCAGCGTCCAGGTACTCGGCTATGGCTACACCTTC

d_gene: -
j_gene: TRBJ1-1
abundance: -
v_gene: TRBV27
CDR3aa: CASRTGLTEAFF
CDR3nt: TGTGCCAGCAGAACAGGGTTAACTGAAGCTTTCTTT

d_gene: -
j_gene: TRBJ2-2
abundance: -
v_gene: TRBV28
CDR3aa: CASSGLTLGNTGELFF
CDR3nt: TGTGCCAGCAGCGGCCTAACACTAGGCAACACCGGGGAGCTGTTTTTT

d_gene: -
j_gene: TRBJ2-1
abundance: -
v_gene: TRBV11-2
CDR3aa: CASSARGYEQFF
CDR3nt: TGTGCCAGCAGCGCCCGGGGGTATGAGCAGTTCTTC

d_gene: -
j_gene: TRBJ1-3
abundance: -
v_gene: TRBV6-5
CDR3aa: CASSYTAGDSGNTIYF
CDR3nt: TGTGCCAGCAGTTACACTGCAGGGGATTCTGGAAACACCATATATTTT

d_gene: -
j_gene: TRBJ1-2
abundance: few
v_gene: TRBV20-1
CDR3aa: CSASSVHGYTF
CDR3nt: TGCAGTGCTAGTTCGGTACATGGCTACACCTTC

d_gene: -
j_gene: TRBJ1-2
abundance: once
v_gene: TRBV27
CDR3aa: CASSLFASRGTFAYGYTF
CDR3nt: TGTGCCAGCAGTTTATTTGCCTCTCGCGGGACGTTCGCGTATGGCTACACCTTC

d_gene: TRBD1
j_gene: TRBJ2-5
abundance: -
v_gene: TRBV2
CDR3aa: CASSGSGQGSQETQYF
CDR3nt: TGTGCCAGCAGTGGATCGGGACAGGGGAGCCAAGAGACCCAGTACTTC

d_gene: -
j_gene: TRBJ2-1
abundance: -
v_gene: TRBV6-6
CDR3aa: CASRKISGEQFF
CDR3nt: TGTGCCAGCAGAAAAATAAGCGGAGAGCAGTTCTTC

d_gene: -
j_gene: TRBJ1-5
abundance: few
v_gene: TRBV19
CDR3aa: CASSIGPTGDNQPQHF
CDR3nt: TGTGCCAGTAGTATAGGACCTACAGGAGACAATCAGCCCCAGCATTTT

d_gene: TRBD2
j_gene: TRBJ2-2
abundance: -
v_gene: TRBV29-1
CDR3aa: CSVGTGTTGPGELFF
CDR3nt: TGCAGCGTTGGGACCGGGACTACAGGTCCCGGGGAGCTGTTTTTT

d_gene: TRBD2
j_gene: TRBJ2-2
abundance: -
v_gene: TRBV7-2
CDR3aa: CASSPQTTSGGTGELFF
CDR3nt: TGTGCCAGCAGCCCACAAACCACTAGCGGTGGCACCGGGGAGCTGTTTTTT

d_gene: -
j_gene: TRBJ2-7
abundance: once
v_gene: TRBV29-1
CDR3aa: CSVQGIGLEQYF
CDR3nt: TGCAGCGTTCAGGGGATTGGGTTGGAGCAGTACTTC

d_gene: -
j_gene: TRBJ2-7
abundance: -
v_gene: TRBV6-6
CDR3aa: CASSYVLEQYF
CDR3nt: TGTGCCAGCAGTTACGTCCTCGAGCAGTACTTC

d_gene: TRBD1
j_gene: TRBJ2-2
abundance: -
v_gene: TRBV7-3
CDR3aa: CASSHRGPGELFF
CDR3nt: TGTGCCAGCAGCCACAGGGGTCCCGGGGAGCTGTTTTTT

d_gene: -
j_gene: TRBJ2-1
abundance: few
v_gene: TRBV18
CDR3aa: CASSPSAYNEQFF
CDR3nt: TGTGCCAGCTCACCCTCTGCCTACAATGAGCAGTTCTTC

d_gene: -
j_gene: TRBJ1-1
abundance: once
v_gene: TRBV15
CDR3aa: CATSRDPGTEAFF
CDR3nt: TGTGCCACCAGCAGAGATCCCGGGACTGAAGCTTTCTTT

d_gene: TRBD2
j_gene: TRBJ2-1
abundance: -
v_gene: TRBV28
CDR3aa: CASSFTSAFNEQFF
CDR3nt: TGTGCCAGCAGTTTTACTAGCGCCTTTAATGAGCAGTTCTTC

d_gene: -
j_gene: TRBJ1-5
abundance: -
v_gene: TRBV27
CDR3aa: CASSFGGGGNQPQHF
CDR3nt: TGTGCCAGCAGTTTCGGGGGAGGAGGCAATCAGCCCCAGCATTTT

d_gene: TRBD1
j_gene: TRBJ2-6
abundance: -
v_gene: TRBV28
CDR3aa: CASSADRGHMPSGANVLTF
CDR3nt: TGTGCCAGCAGTGCGGACAGGGGGCATATGCCGTCTGGGGCCAACGTCCTGACTTTC

d_gene: -
j_gene: TRBJ2-1
abundance: -
v_gene: TRBV6-5
CDR3aa: CASSSRQAGYHEQFF
CDR3nt: TGTGCCAGCAGCTCTAGACAGGCCGGATATCATGAGCAGTTCTTC

d_gene: -
j_gene: TRBJ1-3
abundance: -
v_gene: TRBV5-1
CDR3aa: CASKESSGGNTIYF
CDR3nt: TGCGCCAGCAAGGAGAGTTCGGGAGGAAACACCATATATTTT

d_gene: -
j_gene: TRBJ1-1
abundance: -
v_gene: TRBV30
CDR3aa: CAWRGSGDTEAFF
CDR3nt: TGTGCCTGGAGGGGTTCAGGGGACACTGAAGCTTTCTTT

d_gene: -
j_gene: TRBJ2-7
abundance: -
v_gene: TRBV25-1
CDR3aa: CASRGGGSVSYEQYF
CDR3nt: TGTGCCAGCAGGGGGGGCGGGAGCGTCTCCTACGAGCAGTACTTC

d_gene: TRBD2
j_gene: TRBJ2-3
abundance: -
v_gene: TRBV5-4
CDR3aa: CASSPISGVERAQYF
CDR3nt: TGTGCCAGCAGCCCAATTAGCGGGGTAGAAAGAGCGCAGTATTTT

d_gene: -
j_gene: TRBJ1-5
abundance: -
v_gene: TRBV2
CDR3aa: CASSAEGRSNQPQHF
CDR3nt: TGTGCCAGCAGTGCGGAGGGGCGTAGCAATCAGCCCCAGCATTTT

d_gene: -
j_gene: TRBJ2-3
abundance: -
v_gene: TRBV9
CDR3aa: CASSVGAGRQDTQYF
CDR3nt: TGTGCCAGCAGCGTAGGGGCGGGTAGACAAGATACGCAGTATTTT

d_gene: TRBD1
j_gene: TRBJ2-2
abundance: -
v_gene: TRBV2
CDR3aa: CASSVFRGRGTGELFF
CDR3nt: TGTGCCAGCAGTGTCTTCAGGGGGCGCGGGACCGGGGAGCTGTTTTTT

d_gene: -
j_gene: TRBJ2-5
abundance: -
v_gene: TRBV14
CDR3aa: CASSLPITGTETQYF
CDR3nt: TGTGCCAGCAGCCTCCCTATTACAGGGACGGAGACCCAGTACTTC

d_gene: -
j_gene: TRBJ1-2
abundance: once
v_gene: TRBV19
CDR3aa: CASSTSGANYGYTF
CDR3nt: TGTGCCAGTAGTACTTCGGGAGCTAACTATGGCTACACCTTC

d_gene: TRBD1
j_gene: TRBJ1-2
abundance: -
v_gene: TRBV30
CDR3aa: CAWTLAGGIGYTF
CDR3nt: TGTGCCTGGACATTGGCAGGGGGGATTGGCTACACCTTC

d_gene: TRBD1
j_gene: TRBJ2-2
abundance: -
v_gene: TRBV28
CDR3aa: CASSTRQGSVGELFF
CDR3nt: TGTGCCAGCAGTACCCGACAGGGGTCGGTCGGGGAGCTGTTTTTT

d_gene: -
j_gene: TRBJ1-1
abundance: -
v_gene: TRBV27
CDR3aa: CASRITGSNQKAFF
CDR3nt: TGTGCCAGCAGGATAACAGGGTCAAACCAAAAAGCTTTCTTT

d_gene: -
j_gene: TRBJ2-1
abundance: once
v_gene: TRBV20-1
CDR3aa: CSAPGYNEQFF
CDR3nt: TGCAGTGCCCCAGGGTACAATGAGCAGTTCTTC

d_gene: -
j_gene: TRBJ1-1
abundance: -
v_gene: TRBV21-1
CDR3aa: CASNYWGLRRTEAFF
CDR3nt: TGTGCCAGCAATTACTGGGGACTCCGGCGTACTGAAGCTTTCTTT

d_gene: TRBD1
j_gene: TRBJ2-7
abundance: -
v_gene: TRBV4-2
CDR3aa: CASSQSQGAYEQYF
CDR3nt: TGTGCCAGCAGCCAGTCCCAGGGGGCGTACGAGCAGTACTTC

d_gene: TRBD1
j_gene: TRBJ1-1
abundance: -
v_gene: TRBV10-3
CDR3aa: CAISDPGQGRTEAFF
CDR3nt: TGTGCCATCAGTGATCCGGGACAGGGGCGGACTGAAGCTTTCTTT

d_gene: TRBD1
j_gene: TRBJ2-3
abundance: -
v_gene: TRBV27
CDR3aa: CASGTGGTDTQYF
CDR3nt: TGTGCCAGCGGGACAGGAGGCACAGATACGCAGTATTTT

d_gene: -
j_gene: TRBJ2-1
abundance: -
v_gene: TRBV19
CDR3aa: CASTPPGTRREQFF
CDR3nt: TGTGCCAGTACCCCACCCGGGACACGGCGTGAGCAGTTCTTC

d_gene: -
j_gene: TRBJ1-5
abundance: -
v_gene: TRBV28
CDR3aa: CASSPTTGHQPQHF
CDR3nt: TGTGCCAGCAGTCCTACTACAGGGCATCAGCCCCAGCATTTT

d_gene: -
j_gene: TRBJ2-1
abundance: -
v_gene: TRBV7-7
CDR3aa: CASSIIWADPYGDEQFF
CDR3nt: TGTGCTAGCAGCATCATTTGGGCCGATCCTTACGGCGATGAGCAGTTCTTC

d_gene: TRBD2
j_gene: TRBJ2-1
abundance: -
v_gene: TRBV15
CDR3aa: CATSRGSAGVYNEQFF
CDR3nt: TGTGCCACCAGCAGAGGGTCGGCGGGAGTCTACAATGAGCAGTTCTTC

d_gene: -
j_gene: TRBJ2-3
abundance: -
v_gene: TRBV5-1
CDR3aa: CASSPRSTPSTDTQYF
CDR3nt: TGCGCCAGCAGCCCACGGTCGACTCCTAGCACAGATACGCAGTATTTT

d_gene: -
j_gene: TRBJ1-2
abundance: -
v_gene: TRBV5-6
CDR3aa: CASSRETGGYGYTF
CDR3nt: TGTGCCAGCAGCAGAGAGACAGGCGGTTATGGCTACACCTTC

d_gene: TRBD2
j_gene: TRBJ2-3
abundance: -
v_gene: TRBV30
CDR3aa: CACSLAGGTDTQYF
CDR3nt: TGTGCCTGTTCCCTAGCGGGAGGCACAGATACGCAGTATTTT

d_gene: TRBD1
j_gene: TRBJ2-7
abundance: -
v_gene: TRBV28
CDR3aa: CASSLYRGLYEQYF
CDR3nt: TGTGCCAGCAGTTTATACAGGGGGCTGTACGAGCAGTACTTC

d_gene: TRBD1
j_gene: TRBJ1-4
abundance: -
v_gene: TRBV15
CDR3aa: CATSRGQGAANEKLFF
CDR3nt: TGTGCCACCAGCAGGGGACAGGGGGCTGCTAATGAAAAACTGTTTTTT

d_gene: -
j_gene: TRBJ2-7
abundance: -
v_gene: TRBV18
CDR3aa: CASSPLGREPYEQYF
CDR3nt: TGTGCCAGCTCACCACTCGGGCGGGAACCCTACGAGCAGTACTTC

d_gene: TRBD1
j_gene: TRBJ2-7
abundance: -
v_gene: TRBV5-1
CDR3aa: CASSLATGRDEQYF
CDR3nt: TGCGCCAGCAGCTTGGCGACAGGGCGCGACGAGCAGTACTTC